This passage covers 14 T cell receptor beta chains from one sample sequenced in a study of beta chain features in type 1 diabetes. Findings and limits, study-wide: In all four CD4+ subsets, TCRB CDR3 length was significantly, moderately reduced in type 1 diabetes.

TCRB transcripts that were expressed got sequenced, as all of the isolated RNA had been reverse transcribed. Some clones are missing from TCRdb's copy, which holds only in-frame ones; the method was immunoSEQ multiplex PCR. The sample holds more than 95,000 clones; roughly a sixth are singletons and the top ten take 2.6%. Their antigens are not known. Sequences were obtained from central memory CD4+ T cells from blood. These receptor sequences come from a man aged 18 to 30 with type 1 diabetes.

The rearrangement uses TRBV7-6 and TRBJ2-7; D gene unclear. V was cut by 1 base and J by 0 bases, with 4 bases left in between. Germline V lookup: CDR1 SGHVS, CDR2 FNYEAQ. CDR3 size: 13 residues. As DNA, the CDR3 is TGTGCCAGCAGCTTAGTACACTCCTACGAGCAGTACTTC. It codes for CASSLVHSYEQYF.

V usage is TRBV5-1 and J usage is TRBJ2-1; the D gene is possibly TRBD1 (6 bases). The length of the CDR3 is 15 residues. Trimming pared 0 bases from V and 4 bases from J, leaving 11 bases between. Per germline, CDR1 SGHRS and CDR2 YFSETQ. The CDR3 bases are TGCGCCAGCAGCTTGGGACAGGAACTTTACAATGAGCAGTTCTTC. Translating it yields CASSLGQELYNEQFF.

This clone has only a few counts. The chain combines TRBV5-1 with TRBJ1-1, with D possibly being TRBD1 (6 bases). The CDR3 consists of 14 residues. The germline V gene encodes CDR1 SGHRS and CDR2 YFSETQ. Trimming removed 4 bases from V and 1 base from J, with 11 bases in between. The DNA for the CDR3 is TGCGCCAGCAGCGAGGGGGTTCAGAACACTGAAGCTTTCTTT. Its protein product is CASSEGVQNTEAFF.

The chain uses TRBV7-9 and TRBJ1-2; D is ambiguous. The germline V gene has CDR1 SEHNR and CDR2 FQNEAQ (reference sequence). The V end was cut by 1 base, the J end by 7 bases, with 13 bases between. The CDR3 spans 14 residues. The chain's CDR3 is CASSLVQPTIGYTF. The CDR3 region has the DNA TGTGCCAGCAGCTTAGTGCAGCCCACTATTGGCTACACCTTC. The whole variable domain, remainder taken from reference TRBV7-9 and TRBJ1-2, is DTGVSQNPRHKITKRGQNVTFRCDPISEHNRLYWYRQTLGQGPEFLTYFQNEAQLEKSRLLSDRFSAERPKGSFSTLEIQRTEQGDSAMYLCASSLVQPTIGYTFGSGTRLTVV.

This clone has only a few counts. The V gene is TRBV5-6, the J gene TRBJ2-3; possibly TRBD2 for D (5 bases). The V gene's germline CDR1 is SGHDT and CDR2 YYEEEE. There are 16 residues in the CDR3. With 0 bases removed from V and 0 bases from J, the gap between germline ends came to 11 bases. The CDR3, as DNA: TGTGCCAGCAGCTTGGGCCCATGGGAGAGCACAGATACGCAGTATTTT. It translates to CASSLGPWESTDTQYF.

The J gene is TRBJ2-3, the V gene TRBV16; TRBD2 agrees at 12 bases. The CDR3 contains 16 residues. Germline CDR1 KGHSY, CDR2 FQNENV. V gave up 3 bases and J gave up 4 bases; unmatched junction bases: 5. CDR3 sequence reads: CASSQTLAGGPDTQYF. The CDR3, as DNA: TGTGCCAGCAGCCAGACACTAGCGGGAGGCCCAGATACGCAGTATTTT.

This clone was recorded a few times. This sequence may be a read error, since a much larger clone differs from it by one base. This sequence joins TRBV29-1 and TRBJ2-2; D possibly matches TRBD1 or TRBD2 (6 bases each). Germline V gene sequence: CDR1 SQVTM, CDR2 ANQGSEA. This CDR3 contains 12 residues. DNA of the CDR3: TGCCGCGGTAGGGGGGTGGCCGGGGAGCTGTTTTTT. Its protein product is CRGRGVAGELFF.

This clone was counted ten times or more. The V gene is TRBV5-1, the J gene TRBJ2-1; the D is unclear. Per the germline V gene, CDR1 is SGHRS and CDR2 is YFSETQ. The CDR3 length is 13 residues. Trimming cost V 4 bases and J 5 bases, with 10 bases left between them. CDR3 loop: CASSLDANNEQFF. In DNA form, the CDR3 reads TGCGCCAGCAGCCTGGACGCAAACAATGAGCAGTTCTTC.

This clone was recorded at least ten times. The chain links TRBV7-2 to TRBJ2-3, with a weak D call TRBD1 (5 bases). Germline V gene data show CDR1 as SGHTA and CDR2 as FQGNSA. Trimming left V 4 bases short and J 4 bases short, with 12 bases between. This CDR3 is 14 amino acids long. The DNA of the CDR3 is TGTGCCAGCAGCTCCAGGGCAAGGGCAGATACGCAGTATTTT. It codes for CASSSRARADTQYF.

This clone was counted only a few times. The V and J genes are TRBV19 and TRBJ2-3; D gene unclear. The CDR3 spans 16 residues. From germline, CDR1 is LNHDA and CDR2 SQIVND (reference sequence). The V end was cut by 6 bases, the J end by 0 bases, with 16 bases between. In DNA form, the CDR3 reads TGTGCCAGTAGCTCCTACGGGCGGTCTAGCACAGATACGCAGTATTTT. It is translated as CASSSYGRSSTDTQYF.

This chain joins TRBV25-1 and TRBJ1-2, with 7 bases matching TRBD1. The V and J ends lost 6 bases and 5 bases, in that order; junction bases with no gene match: 12. The CDR3 sequence is 15 residues long. Looked up from germline, CDR1 is MGHDK and CDR2 is SYGVNS. The CDR3: CASRVGTGTVYGYTF. The CDR3 coding sequence is TGTGCCAGCAGGGTAGGAACCGGGACAGTTTATGGCTACACCTTC.

This sequence joins TRBV30 and TRBJ1-5; no clear D gene. The V end was cut by 2 bases, the J end by 5 bases, with 10 bases between. Germline V CDR1 and CDR2: GTSNPN, SVGIG (reference sequence). CDR3 length equals 13 residues. CDR3 sequence reads: CAWSPSGDQPQHF. As DNA, the CDR3 is TGTGCCTGGAGTCCCTCAGGTGATCAGCCCCAGCATTTT.

Of note for this clone: At the DNA level, this CDR3 is encoded by other sequences in the same sample as well. V gene TRBV20-1 combines with J gene TRBJ2-5; D is unresolved. The germline V and J ends were trimmed by 3 bases and 5 bases, with 7 bases remaining between them. The CDR3 runs 11 residues. Germline loops: CDR1 DFQATT, CDR2 SNEGSKA (reference sequence). Here the CDR3 reads CSARPTETQYF. The CDR3 nucleotides read TGCAGTGCTAGGCCAACGGAGACCCAGTACTTC.

This clone has a handful of counts. The CDR3 DNA follows: TGTGCCTGGACCGGACAGGGCACTAAGGACACTGAAGCTTTCTTT. Translation gives CAWTGQGTKDTEAFF. The chain is built from TRBV30 and TRBJ1-1; 8 bases are shared with TRBD1. Germline lookup yields CDR1 GTSNPN and CDR2 SVGIG (reference sequence). The CDR3 totals 15 residues. The V gene end was trimmed by 4 bases and the J gene end by 3 bases; junction bases not matched to a gene: 10.